This entry lists 3 T cell receptor beta chains sequenced from one sample in a study of identical twins. TCRdb redid the calling of the 5' RACE reads with MiXCR, one entry per CDR3 protein. This table has 1.5 million or so distinct CDR3 sequences, about 32% appearing once. The material sequenced was cord blood. These receptors were obtained from a newborn girl in good health.

A few counts support this clonotype. The V and J genes are TRBV7-9 and TRBJ1-2; 8 bases match TRBD1. CDR1 and CDR2 (germline): SEHNR, FQNEAQ (reference sequence). This CDR3 contains 15 residues. V lost 1 base to trimming and J lost 6 bases; unmatched junction nucleotides: 7. The DNA for the CDR3 is TGTGCCAGCAGCTTAGAGTGGGACAGGACGGATGGCTACACCTTC. As protein: CASSLEWDRTDGYTF.

The CDR3 region has the DNA TGCGCCAGCAACTCGGGACATTGGAGCAATGAGCAGTTCTTC. This translates into CASNSGHWSNEQFF. The V call is TRBV5-1, the J call TRBJ2-1, with D perhaps TRBD1 (6 bases). Germline lookup yields CDR1 SGHRS and CDR2 YFSETQ. This CDR3 is 14 amino acids long. The V end was cut by 6 bases, the J end by 6 bases, with 16 bases between. The variable domain in full, completed from reference TRBV5-1 and TRBJ2-1, reads KAGVTQTPRYLIKTRGQQVTLSCSPISGHRSVSWYQQTPGQGLQFLFEYFSETQRNKGNFPGRFSGRQFSNSRSEMNVSTLELGDSALYLCASNSGHWSNEQFFGPGTRLTVL.

On this clonotype: This could be a read error, since a much larger clone is one nucleotide away. The chain links TRBV4-1 to TRBJ2-4, with D tentatively TRBD2 (5 bases). Germline values: CDR1 MGHRA, CDR2 YSYEKL. CDR3 length: 15 residues. The DNA of the CDR3 is TGCGCCAGCAGCCAAGAGCAAGCGGCCAAAAACACTCAGTACTTC. This gives the protein CASSQEQAAKNTQYF.